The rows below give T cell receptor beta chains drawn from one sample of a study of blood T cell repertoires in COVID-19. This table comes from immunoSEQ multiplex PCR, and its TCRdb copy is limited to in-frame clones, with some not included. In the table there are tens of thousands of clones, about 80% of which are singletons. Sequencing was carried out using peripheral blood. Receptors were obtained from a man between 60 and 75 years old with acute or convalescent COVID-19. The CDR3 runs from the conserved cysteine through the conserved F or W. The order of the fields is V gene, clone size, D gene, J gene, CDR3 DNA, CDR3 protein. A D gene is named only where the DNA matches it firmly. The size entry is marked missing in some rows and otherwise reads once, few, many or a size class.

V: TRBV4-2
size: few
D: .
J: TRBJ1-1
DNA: TGTGCCAGCAGCCAAGATGGGGAGCGGGTCACTGAAGCTTTCTTT
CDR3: CASSQDGERVTEAFF

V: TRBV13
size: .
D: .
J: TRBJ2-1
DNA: TGTGCCAGCAGCTTAGGCCTTCGGGGAACTGAGCAGTTCTTC
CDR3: CASSLGLRGTEQFF

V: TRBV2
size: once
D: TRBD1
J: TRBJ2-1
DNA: TGTGCCAGCGCCGGGACAGGGGGCATGAATGAGCAGTTCTTC
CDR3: CASAGTGGMNEQFF

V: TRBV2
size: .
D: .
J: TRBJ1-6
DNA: TGTGCCAGCAGTGAGGGGGGTTCACCCCTCCACTTT
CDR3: CASSEGGSPLHF

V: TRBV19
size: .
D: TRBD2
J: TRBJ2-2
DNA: TGTGCCAGTATCGGGACTAGCGGGGGGAACGGGGAGCTGTTTTTT
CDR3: CASIGTSGGNGELFF

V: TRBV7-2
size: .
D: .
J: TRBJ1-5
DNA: TGTGCCAGCAGGGGGGCAGGGGATCAGCCCCAGCATTTT
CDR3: CASRGAGDQPQHF

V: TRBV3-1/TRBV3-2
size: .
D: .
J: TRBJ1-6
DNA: TGTGCCAGCAGGGGACTTTCCTATAATTCACCCCTCCACTTT
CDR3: CASRGLSYNSPLHF

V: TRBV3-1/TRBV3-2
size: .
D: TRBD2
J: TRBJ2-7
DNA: TGTGCCAGCAGCCAGCGACTAGCGGGGGCCCTACGCTACGAGCAGTACTTC
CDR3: CASSQRLAGALRYEQYF

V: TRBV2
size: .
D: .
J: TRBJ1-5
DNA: TGTGCCAGCAGTGATTCAGCGAACCAGCCCCAGCATTTT
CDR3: CASSDSANQPQHF

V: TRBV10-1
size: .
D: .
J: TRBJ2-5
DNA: TGCGCCAGCAGTGAGTCGGGCGGGAAGGACCAAGAGACCCAGTACTTC
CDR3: CASSESGGKDQETQYF

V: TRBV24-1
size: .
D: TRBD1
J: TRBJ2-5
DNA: TGTGCCACCAGTGAGTCAACAGGGGGTGAGACCCAGTACTTC
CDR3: CATSESTGGETQYF

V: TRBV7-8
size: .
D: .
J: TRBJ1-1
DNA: TGTGCCAGCAGCTTAGGACATTCAAACGCTGAAGCTTTCTTT
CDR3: CASSLGHSNAEAFF

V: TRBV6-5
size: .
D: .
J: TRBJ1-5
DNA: TGTGCCAGCAACCCAGGCGGGGGGAATCAGCCCCAGCATTTT
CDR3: CASNPGGGNQPQHF

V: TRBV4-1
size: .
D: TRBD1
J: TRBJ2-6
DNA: TGCGCCAGCAGCCAAGCCTCTAGACAGGGTTCCCTCTCTGGGGCCAACGTCCTGACTTTC
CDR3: CASSQASRQGSLSGANVLTF

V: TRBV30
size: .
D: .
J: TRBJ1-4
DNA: TGTGCCTGGAGTACAAGATCAACTAATGAAAAACTGTTTTTT
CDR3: CAWSTRSTNEKLFF

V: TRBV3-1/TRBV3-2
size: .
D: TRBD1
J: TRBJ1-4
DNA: TGTGCCAGCAGTGAGGGGGCCGGGGGTGAAAAACTGTTTTTT
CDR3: CASSEGAGGEKLFF

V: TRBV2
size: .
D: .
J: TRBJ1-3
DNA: TGTGCCAGCAGTCCGGGACTTGGCTTAGGAAACACCATATATTTT
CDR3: CASSPGLGLGNTIYF

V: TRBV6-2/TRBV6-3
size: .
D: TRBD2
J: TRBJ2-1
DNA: TGTGCCAGCAGTTACAACGGGGGGTCCTACAATGAGCAGTTCTTC
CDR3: CASSYNGGSYNEQFF

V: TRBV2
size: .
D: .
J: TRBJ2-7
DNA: TGTGCCAGCAGTGAATCCCTCTTCTACGAGCAGTACTTC
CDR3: CASSESLFYEQYF

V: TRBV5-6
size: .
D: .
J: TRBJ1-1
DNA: TGTGCCAGCAGATTCTTTGGGACTTTACGGACTGAAGCTTTCTTT
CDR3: CASRFFGTLRTEAFF

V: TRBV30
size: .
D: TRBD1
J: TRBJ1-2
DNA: TGTGCCTGGACCCAGGGGGCGGTTGGCTACACCTTC
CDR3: CAWTQGAVGYTF

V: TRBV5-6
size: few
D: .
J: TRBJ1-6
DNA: TGTGCCAGCAGCTTCGGGGTATTCTCCTATAATTCACCCCTCCACTTT
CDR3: CASSFGVFSYNSPLHF

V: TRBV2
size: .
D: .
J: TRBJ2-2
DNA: TGTGCCAGCAGTGGAGAGGCAACCGGGGAGCTGTTTTTT
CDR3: CASSGEATGELFF

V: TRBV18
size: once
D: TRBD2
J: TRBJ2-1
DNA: TGTGCCAGCTCACCACCGGGGCCGGCTAGCGGTCTTTACAATGAGCAGTTCTTC
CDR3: CASSPPGPASGLYNEQFF

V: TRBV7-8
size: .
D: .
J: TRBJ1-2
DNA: TGTGCCAGCAGCCCTATCAGGGGTGACTACACCTTC
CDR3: CASSPIRGDYTF

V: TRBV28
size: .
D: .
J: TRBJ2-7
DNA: TGTGCCAGCAGTTTATCCAGTGAGCAGTACTTC
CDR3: CASSLSSEQYF

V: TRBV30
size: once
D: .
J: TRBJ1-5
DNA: TGTGCCTGGAGTGTACCCGGGGGAGGGCAGCCCCAGCATTTT
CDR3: CAWSVPGGGQPQHF

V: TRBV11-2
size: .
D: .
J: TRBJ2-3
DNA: TGTGCCAGCAGCTTCCTGCAGGGGAAAAATACGCAGTATTTT
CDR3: CASSFLQGKNTQYF

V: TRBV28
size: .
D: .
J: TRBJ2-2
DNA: TGTGCCAGCAGACCCGGAGGCTCGAACACCGGGGAGCTGTTTTTT
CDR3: CASRPGGSNTGELFF

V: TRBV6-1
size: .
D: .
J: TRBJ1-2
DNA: TGTGCCAGCAGTGATCGCGATCCGGGGATGACTGGCTACACCTTC
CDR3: CASSDRDPGMTGYTF

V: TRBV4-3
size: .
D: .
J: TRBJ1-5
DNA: TGCGCCAGCAGCCAAGATTGGCAGGGGACTCAGCCCCAGCATTTT
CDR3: CASSQDWQGTQPQHF

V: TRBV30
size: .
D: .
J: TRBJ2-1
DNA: TGTGCCTGGAGTGTAGGGGGGGCCCTCAATGAGCAGTTCTTC
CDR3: CAWSVGGALNEQFF

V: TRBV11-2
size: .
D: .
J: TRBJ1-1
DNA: TGTGCCAGCAGCTTAGAACAGCTTGAAGCTTTCTTT
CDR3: CASSLEQLEAFF

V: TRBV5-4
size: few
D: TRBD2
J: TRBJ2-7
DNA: TGTGCCAGCAGCTTCTCTCCAGCGGGGTCCTACGAGCAGTACTTC
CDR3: CASSFSPAGSYEQYF

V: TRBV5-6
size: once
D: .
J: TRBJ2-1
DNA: TGTGCCAGCAGCCCGTCACCGGGACACCCTAGCAATGAGCAGTTCTTC
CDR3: CASSPSPGHPSNEQFF